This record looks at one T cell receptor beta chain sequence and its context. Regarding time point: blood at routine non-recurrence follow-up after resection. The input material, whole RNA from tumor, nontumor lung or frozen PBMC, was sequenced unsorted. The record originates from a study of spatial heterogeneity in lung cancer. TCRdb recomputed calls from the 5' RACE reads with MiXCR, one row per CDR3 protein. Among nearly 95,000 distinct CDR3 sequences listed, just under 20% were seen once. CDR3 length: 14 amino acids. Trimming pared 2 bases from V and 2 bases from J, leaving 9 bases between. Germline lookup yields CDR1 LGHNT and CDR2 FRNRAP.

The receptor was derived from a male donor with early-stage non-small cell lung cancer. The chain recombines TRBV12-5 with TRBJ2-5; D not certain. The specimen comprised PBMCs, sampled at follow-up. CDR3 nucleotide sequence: TGTGCTAGTGGTTTGAACAGTGTGCAAGAGACCCAGTACTTC. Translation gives CASGLNSVQETQYF. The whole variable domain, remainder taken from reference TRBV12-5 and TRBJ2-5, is DARVTQTPRHKVTEMGQEVTMRCQPILGHNTVFWYRQTMMQGLELLAYFRNRAPLDDSGMPKDRFSAEMPDATLATLKIQPSEPRDSAVYFCASGLNSVQETQYFGPGTRLLVL.